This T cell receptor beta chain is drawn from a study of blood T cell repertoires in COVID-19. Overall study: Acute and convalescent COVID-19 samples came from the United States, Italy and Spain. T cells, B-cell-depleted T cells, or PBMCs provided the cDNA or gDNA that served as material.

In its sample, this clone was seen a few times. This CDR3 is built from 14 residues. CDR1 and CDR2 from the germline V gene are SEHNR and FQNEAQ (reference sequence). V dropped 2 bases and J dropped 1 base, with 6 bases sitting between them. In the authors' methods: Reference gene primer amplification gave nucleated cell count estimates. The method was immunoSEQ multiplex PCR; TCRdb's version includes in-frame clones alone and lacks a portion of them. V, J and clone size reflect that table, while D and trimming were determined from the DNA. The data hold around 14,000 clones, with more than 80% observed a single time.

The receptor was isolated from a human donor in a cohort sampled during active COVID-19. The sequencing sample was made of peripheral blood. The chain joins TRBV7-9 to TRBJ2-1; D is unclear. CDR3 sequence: CASSLRVSYNEQFF. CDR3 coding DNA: TGTGCCAGCAGCTTACGGGTGTCCTACAATGAGCAGTTCTTC.